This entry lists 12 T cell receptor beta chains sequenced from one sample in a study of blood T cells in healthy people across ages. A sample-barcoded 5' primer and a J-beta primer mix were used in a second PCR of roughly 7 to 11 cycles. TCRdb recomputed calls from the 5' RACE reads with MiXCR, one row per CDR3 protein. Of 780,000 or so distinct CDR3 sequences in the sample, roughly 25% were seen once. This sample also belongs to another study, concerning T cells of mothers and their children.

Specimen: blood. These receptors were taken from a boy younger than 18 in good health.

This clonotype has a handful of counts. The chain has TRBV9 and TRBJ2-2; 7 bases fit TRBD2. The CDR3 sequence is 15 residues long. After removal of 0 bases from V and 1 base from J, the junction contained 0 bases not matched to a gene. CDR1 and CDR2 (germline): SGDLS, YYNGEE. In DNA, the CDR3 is TGTGCCAGCAGCGTAGCTAGCGGGAACACCGGGGAGCTGTTTTTT. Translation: CASSVASGNTGELFF.

CDR3 in DNA: TGTGCCAGCAGTTACTCGGGGCTAGCGGCCGACAATGAGCAGTTCTTC. Its translation is CASSYSGLAADNEQFF. The chain uses TRBV6-5 and TRBJ2-1; 7 positions match TRBD2. J lost 5 bases, V lost 0 bases, and 7 bases had no gene match. The CDR3 is made up of 16 amino acids. Germline V CDR1 and CDR2: MNHEY, SVGAGI.

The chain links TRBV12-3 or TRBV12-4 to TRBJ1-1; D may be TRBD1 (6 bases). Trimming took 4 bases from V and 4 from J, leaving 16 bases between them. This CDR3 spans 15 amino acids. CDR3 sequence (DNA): TGTGCCAGCAGTTCCGGGGGGGCTTTATCCACTGAAGCTTTCTTT. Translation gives CASSSGGALSTEAFF.

The DNA for the CDR3 is TGTGCCAGCAGTGCAGGAACCTGGGAGACCCAGTACTTC. This codes for CASSAGTWETQYF. V gene TRBV2 combines with J gene TRBJ2-5; D remains ambiguous. Trimming took off 4 bases at V and 5 bases at J, with 11 bases between the two ends. There are 13 residues in the CDR3. Germline CDR1 reads SNHLY; CDR2 reads FYNNEI.

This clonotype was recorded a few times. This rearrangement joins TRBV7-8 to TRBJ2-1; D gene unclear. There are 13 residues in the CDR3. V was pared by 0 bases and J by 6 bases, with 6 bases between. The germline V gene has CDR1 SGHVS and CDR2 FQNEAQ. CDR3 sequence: CASSLATFNEQFF. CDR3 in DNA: TGTGCCAGCAGCTTAGCGACTTTCAATGAGCAGTTCTTC.

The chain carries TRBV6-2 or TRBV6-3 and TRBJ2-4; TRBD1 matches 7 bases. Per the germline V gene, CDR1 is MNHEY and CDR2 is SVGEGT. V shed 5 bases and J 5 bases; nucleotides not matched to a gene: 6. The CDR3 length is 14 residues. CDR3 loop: CASSNRGSQNIQYF. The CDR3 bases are TGTGCCAGCAGTAACAGGGGTTCCCAAAACATTCAGTACTTC.

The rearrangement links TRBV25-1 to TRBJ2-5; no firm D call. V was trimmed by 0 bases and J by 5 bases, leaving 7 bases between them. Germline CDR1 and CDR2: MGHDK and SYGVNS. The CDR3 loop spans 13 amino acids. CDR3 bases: TGTGCCAGCAGTGAATATAATACGGAGACCCAGTACTTC. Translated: CASSEYNTETQYF.

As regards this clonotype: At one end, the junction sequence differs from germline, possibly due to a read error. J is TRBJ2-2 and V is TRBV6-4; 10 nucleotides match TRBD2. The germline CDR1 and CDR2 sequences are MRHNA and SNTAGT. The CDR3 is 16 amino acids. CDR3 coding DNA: TGTGCCAGCAAAAGCGGGAGGGCCGGAGACACCGGGGAGTTGTTTTTT. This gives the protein CASKSGRAGDTGELFF.

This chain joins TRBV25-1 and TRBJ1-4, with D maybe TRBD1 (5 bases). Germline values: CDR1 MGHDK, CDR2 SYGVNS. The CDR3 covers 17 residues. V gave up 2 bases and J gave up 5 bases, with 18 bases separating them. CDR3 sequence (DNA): TGTGCCAGCAGTGAAATACGGCGTCGGGGGAAAAATGAAAAACTGTTTTTT. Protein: CASSEIRRRGKNEKLFF.

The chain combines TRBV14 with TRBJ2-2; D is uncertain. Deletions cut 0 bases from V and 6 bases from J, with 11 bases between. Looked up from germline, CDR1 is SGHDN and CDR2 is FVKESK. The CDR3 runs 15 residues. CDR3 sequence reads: CASSQDYPTAGELFF. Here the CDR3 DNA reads TGTGCCAGCAGCCAAGACTATCCCACGGCCGGGGAGCTGTTTTTT.

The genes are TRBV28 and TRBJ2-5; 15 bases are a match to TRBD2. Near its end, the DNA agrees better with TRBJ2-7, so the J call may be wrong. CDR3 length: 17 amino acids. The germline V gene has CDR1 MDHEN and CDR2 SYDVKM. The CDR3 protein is CASSTPGLAGGVYEQYF. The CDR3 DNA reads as TGTGCCAGCAGTACGCCGGGACTAGCGGGAGGCGTGTACGAGCAGTACTTC.

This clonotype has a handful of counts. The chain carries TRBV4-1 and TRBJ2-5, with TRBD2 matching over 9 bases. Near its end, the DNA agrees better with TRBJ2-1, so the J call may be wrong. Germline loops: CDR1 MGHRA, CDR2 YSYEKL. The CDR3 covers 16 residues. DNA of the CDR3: TGCGCCAGCAGCCAAGTAGCGGGAGTGGGCTACAATGAGCAGTTCTTC. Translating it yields CASSQVAGVGYNEQFF.